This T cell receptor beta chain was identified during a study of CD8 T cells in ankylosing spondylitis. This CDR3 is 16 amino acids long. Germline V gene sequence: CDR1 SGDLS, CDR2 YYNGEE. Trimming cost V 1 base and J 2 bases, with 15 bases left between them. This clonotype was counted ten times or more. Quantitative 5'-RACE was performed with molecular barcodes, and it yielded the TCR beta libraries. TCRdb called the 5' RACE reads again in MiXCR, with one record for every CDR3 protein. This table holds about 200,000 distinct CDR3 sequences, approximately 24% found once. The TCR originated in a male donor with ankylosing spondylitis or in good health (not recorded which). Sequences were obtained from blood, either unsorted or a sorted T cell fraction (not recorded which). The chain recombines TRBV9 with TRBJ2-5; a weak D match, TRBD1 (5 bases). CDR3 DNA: TGTGCCAGCAGCGTAAATACAGGTTTAAATCAAGAGACCCAGTACTTC. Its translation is CASSVNTGLNQETQYF.